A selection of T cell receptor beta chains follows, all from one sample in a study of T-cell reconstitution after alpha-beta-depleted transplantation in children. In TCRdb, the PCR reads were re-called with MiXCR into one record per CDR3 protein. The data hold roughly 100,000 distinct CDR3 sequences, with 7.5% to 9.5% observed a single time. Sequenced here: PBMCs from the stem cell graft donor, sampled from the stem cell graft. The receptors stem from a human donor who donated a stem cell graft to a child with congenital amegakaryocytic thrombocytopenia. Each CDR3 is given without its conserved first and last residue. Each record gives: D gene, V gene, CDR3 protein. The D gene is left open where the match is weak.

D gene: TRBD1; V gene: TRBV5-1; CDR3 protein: ASSRTGGEPQH
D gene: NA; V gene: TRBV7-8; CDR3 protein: ASRLASNTGELF
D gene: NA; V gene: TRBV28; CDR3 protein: ATWHATNEKLF
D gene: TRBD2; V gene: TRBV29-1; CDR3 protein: SVEEAGGPGNEQF
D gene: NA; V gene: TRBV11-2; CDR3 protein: ASSISGFTDTQY
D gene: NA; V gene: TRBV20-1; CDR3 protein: SARRGWGGEEYGYT
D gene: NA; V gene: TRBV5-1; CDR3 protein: ASSLSGIYGYT
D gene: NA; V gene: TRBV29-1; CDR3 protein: SVEGFTDTQY
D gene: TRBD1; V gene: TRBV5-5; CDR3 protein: ASSAGDRGRGYT
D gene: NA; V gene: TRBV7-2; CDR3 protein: ASSLGTERNSPLH
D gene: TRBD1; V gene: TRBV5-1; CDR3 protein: ASSQETGGVSPLH
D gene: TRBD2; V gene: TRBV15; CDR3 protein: ATSRDLGLAANEQF
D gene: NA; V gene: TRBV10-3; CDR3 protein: VIRDSSGNTIY
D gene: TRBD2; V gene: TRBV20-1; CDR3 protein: SARQRDYLGNEQF
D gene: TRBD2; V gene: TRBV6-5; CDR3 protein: ASSYGGGWTGELF
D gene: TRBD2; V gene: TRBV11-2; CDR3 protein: ASSTLIGLAAYNEQF
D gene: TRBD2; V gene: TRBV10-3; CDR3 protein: AITSGGDTQY
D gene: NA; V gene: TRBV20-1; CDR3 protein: SARHQGTRYGYT
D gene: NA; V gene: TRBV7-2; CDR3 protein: ASSLQLPRHEQY
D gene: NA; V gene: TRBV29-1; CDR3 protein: SVDSESYGYT
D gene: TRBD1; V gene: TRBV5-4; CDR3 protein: ASSQENRGSPLH
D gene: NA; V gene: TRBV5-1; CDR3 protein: ASSLGTHGSTEAF
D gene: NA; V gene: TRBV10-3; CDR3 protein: AISEVGVGNEQF
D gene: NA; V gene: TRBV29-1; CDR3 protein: SVEPQADNEQF
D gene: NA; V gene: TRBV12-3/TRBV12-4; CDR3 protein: ASSSLDPADTQY
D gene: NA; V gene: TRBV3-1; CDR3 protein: ASSQGAGTYEQY
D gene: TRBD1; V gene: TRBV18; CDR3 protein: ASSHTGGEYNEQF